These T cell receptor beta chains were read from a single sample in a study of blood T cells in healthy people across ages. MiXCR, run by TCRdb on the 5' RACE reads, gives a single entry per CDR3 protein. The data show about 650,000 distinct CDR3 sequences, roughly 30% seen once. The specimen was blood. The receptors come from an elderly woman in good health. CDR3s include the opening cysteine and the closing phenylalanine or tryptophan.

v_call cdr3_aa
TRBV7-2 CASSPRGRGARETQYF
TRBV7-3 CASGLTGLNTEAFF
TRBV20-1 CSASHTGGGEQYF
TRBV28 CASSSPGRGSEQYF
TRBV15 CATSRPQEGTYNEQFF
TRBV5-5 CASSSTNRDSGNTIYF
TRBV18 CASSPRELLETQYF
TRBV3-1 CASSPGRTDGEQFF
TRBV6-2/TRBV6-3 CASSLWGGNTEAFF
TRBV7-9 CAGSLGGAVHGYTF
TRBV7-2 CASRNRETSYEQYF
TRBV18 CASSPLAGGVKETQYF
TRBV30 CAWSRGGYGYTF
TRBV7-3 CASSPGTGFDYGYTF
TRBV5-1 CASRDAYYGYTF
TRBV20-1 CSAADRSSSYNEQFF
TRBV19 CASSRQATNTGELFF